The clone carrying this T cell receptor (beta chain) has just one count. Its antigen is as yet unknown. The record originates from a study of T cell responses to AZD1222 COVID-19 vaccine. The study, taken as a whole, reports: Vaccine-associated CD4 TCRs spanned spike, dominant at 160-218 and 743-854.

The assay was immunoSEQ multiplex PCR, and TCRdb's table has in-frame clones only and misses some. This sample carries about 55,000 clones, approximately 88% of them seen once, and the ten largest clones take around 27%. Specimen: peripheral blood, collected on day 0 of AZD1222 vaccination. The sequence was obtained from an adult in good health.

The CDR3 DNA reads as TGTGCCAGCAGCTCTGAAAGAGACAGGGTGACGAACACTGAAGCTTTCTTT. Its translation: CASSSERDRVTNTEAFF. The V and J genes are TRBV5-4 and TRBJ1-1; TRBD1 agrees at 7 bases. CDR1 is SGHNT and CDR2 is YYREEE in the germline V gene (reference sequence). J was trimmed by 1 base and V by 3 bases; bases with no gene match: 12. This CDR3 is built from 17 residues.